A selection of T cell receptor beta chains follows, all from one sample in a study of blood T cell repertoires in COVID-19. Some clones are missing from TCRdb's copy, which holds only in-frame ones; the method was immunoSEQ multiplex PCR. The table shows around 700,000 clones, with just under 90% occurring only once. The specimen was peripheral blood. The receptors were gathered from a woman aged 18-29 years with acute or convalescent COVID-19. The CDR3 runs from the conserved cysteine through the conserved F or W. Fields, in order: J gene, V gene, D gene, clone size, CDR3 protein, CDR3 DNA. A D gene is named only where the DNA matches it firmly. Some rows mark clone size as missing; the rest say once, few, many or name a class of expanded clone.

J: TRBJ2-7
V: TRBV6-5
D: -
size: -
CDR3: CASSLELTSYEQYF
DNA: TGTGCCAGCAGTTTAGAGCTAACCTCCTACGAGCAGTACTTC

J: TRBJ2-7
V: TRBV5-1
D: -
size: -
CDR3: CASSSPRGRSYEQYF
DNA: TGCGCCAGCAGCTCTCCCCGCGGGCGATCCTACGAGCAGTACTTC

J: TRBJ1-5
V: TRBV7-9
D: -
size: -
CDR3: CASSHRPDSDSNQPQHF
DNA: TGTGCCAGCAGCCACAGGCCGGACAGCGATAGCAATCAGCCCCAGCATTTT

J: TRBJ2-2
V: TRBV27
D: TRBD1
size: -
CDR3: CASRQTGINTGELFF
DNA: TGTGCCAGCAGACAGACAGGGATTAACACCGGGGAGCTGTTTTTT

J: TRBJ1-4
V: TRBV10-3
D: -
size: once
CDR3: CAISESRVRSKLFF
DNA: TGTGCCATCAGTGAGTCGCGGGTCCGGTCGAAACTGTTTTTT

J: TRBJ2-7
V: TRBV10-1
D: -
size: -
CDR3: CASSESTGISYEQYF
DNA: TGCGCCAGCAGTGAGTCTACAGGAATCTCCTACGAGCAGTACTTC

J: TRBJ1-1
V: TRBV6-5
D: TRBD1
size: -
CDR3: CASSKTGTEAFF
DNA: TGTGCCAGCAGCAAGACAGGGACTGAAGCTTTCTTT

J: TRBJ1-4
V: TRBV2
D: -
size: -
CDR3: CASSPPGDEKLFF
DNA: TGTGCCAGCAGCCCCCCTGGAGATGAAAAACTGTTTTTT

J: TRBJ1-2
V: TRBV11-2
D: TRBD1
size: -
CDR3: CASSLGGQGGYGYTF
DNA: TGTGCCAGCAGCTTAGGAGGGCAGGGGGGCTATGGCTACACCTTC

J: TRBJ2-1
V: TRBV24-1
D: -
size: -
CDR3: CATSRGFGNEQFF
DNA: TGTGCCACCAGTCGAGGATTTGGGAATGAGCAGTTCTTC

J: TRBJ1-2
V: TRBV11-2
D: -
size: -
CDR3: CASSNRQIGYTF
DNA: TGTGCCAGCAGCAATAGACAGATTGGCTACACCTTC

J: TRBJ1-2
V: TRBV23-1
D: TRBD1
size: -
CDR3: CASSQTGTGKLNYGYTF
DNA: TGCGCCAGCAGTCAAACCGGGACAGGGAAGCTCAACTATGGCTACACCTTC

J: TRBJ1-6
V: TRBV5-1
D: -
size: -
CDR3: CASSPPTGTDSPLHF
DNA: TGCGCCAGCAGCCCTCCAACAGGGACGGATTCACCCCTCCACTTT

J: TRBJ2-7
V: TRBV19
D: TRBD1
size: -
CDR3: CASSIGDREYEQYF
DNA: TGTGCCAGTAGTATTGGGGACAGGGAATACGAGCAGTACTTC

J: TRBJ2-2
V: TRBV7-3
D: TRBD1
size: once
CDR3: CASSFFPTGIGELFF
DNA: TGTGCCAGCAGCTTTTTTCCGACAGGGATCGGGGAGCTGTTTTTT

J: TRBJ1-6
V: TRBV6-5
D: -
size: -
CDR3: CASRRSSYNSPLHF
DNA: TGTGCCAGCAGAAGGAGCTCCTATAATTCACCCCTCCACTTT

J: TRBJ2-5
V: TRBV4-1
D: TRBD2
size: -
CDR3: CASSRSGGAETQYF
DNA: TGCGCCAGCAGCCGTAGCGGGGGGGCGGAGACCCAGTACTTC

J: TRBJ2-3
V: TRBV4-1
D: -
size: -
CDR3: CASSPTGSADTQYF
DNA: TGCGCCAGCAGCCCGACAGGCTCAGCAGATACGCAGTATTTT

J: TRBJ2-7
V: TRBV18
D: TRBD1
size: -
CDR3: CASSADRGPYEQYF
DNA: TGTGCCAGCTCAGCCGACAGGGGCCCCTACGAGCAGTACTTC

J: TRBJ1-2
V: TRBV6-6
D: -
size: -
CDR3: CASSYGQPNYGYTF
DNA: TGTGCCAGCAGTTACGGGCAGCCTAACTATGGCTACACCTTC

J: TRBJ2-1
V: TRBV12-3/TRBV12-4
D: TRBD2
size: -
CDR3: CASSPPGGEQFF
DNA: TGTGCCAGCAGCCCTCCCGGGGGGGAGCAGTTCTTC

J: TRBJ2-7
V: TRBV4-1
D: -
size: few
CDR3: CASSLRSDSPDLSSYEQYF
DNA: TGCGCCAGCAGCTTGAGAAGTGACAGCCCCGACTTGAGCTCCTACGAGCAGTACTTC

J: TRBJ2-7
V: TRBV4-1
D: TRBD2
size: -
CDR3: CASSSGPGGGYEQYF
DNA: TGCGCCAGCAGTTCAGGACCGGGAGGGGGCTACGAGCAGTACTTC

J: TRBJ1-5
V: TRBV7-9
D: TRBD1
size: -
CDR3: CASSLGRDRGPYSNQPQHF
DNA: TGTGCCAGCAGCTTAGGACGGGACAGGGGGCCCTATAGCAATCAGCCCCAGCATTTT

J: TRBJ1-2
V: TRBV7-9
D: TRBD1
size: -
CDR3: CASSLWDSSRTNYGYTF
DNA: TGTGCCAGCAGCTTATGGGACAGCAGTCGAACTAACTATGGCTACACCTTC

J: TRBJ1-2
V: TRBV9
D: TRBD1
size: -
CDR3: CASSASQGAGGYTF
DNA: TGTGCCAGCAGCGCCTCCCAGGGGGCTGGTGGCTACACCTTC

J: TRBJ1-2
V: TRBV9
D: TRBD1
size: -
CDR3: CASSAGTGEGYTF
DNA: TGTGCCAGCAGCGCTGGGACAGGGGAGGGCTACACCTTC

J: TRBJ2-7
V: TRBV3-1/TRBV3-2
D: -
size: -
CDR3: CASSQEGGSYEQYF
DNA: TGTGCCAGCAGCCAAGAGGGAGGATCCTACGAGCAGTACTTC

J: TRBJ2-7
V: TRBV11-2
D: -
size: once
CDR3: CASSLEWGRVPYEQYF
DNA: TGTGCCAGCAGCTTAGAATGGGGCAGGGTCCCCTACGAGCAGTACTTC

J: TRBJ2-2
V: TRBV5-6
D: TRBD1
size: -
CDR3: CASSPSRQGKGGELFF
DNA: TGTGCCAGCAGCCCTAGCCGACAGGGGAAGGGCGGGGAGCTGTTTTTT

J: TRBJ1-1
V: TRBV6-6
D: TRBD1
size: -
CDR3: CASRRTGVNTEAFF
DNA: TGTGCCAGCAGAAGGACAGGAGTTAACACTGAAGCTTTCTTT

J: TRBJ1-1
V: TRBV7-9
D: -
size: -
CDR3: CASSFAGANTEAFF
DNA: TGTGCCAGCAGCTTCGCAGGGGCGAACACTGAAGCTTTCTTT

J: TRBJ2-3
V: TRBV11-2
D: -
size: -
CDR3: CASSLGGPDTQYF
DNA: TGTGCCAGCAGCTTAGGGGGGCCAGATACGCAGTATTTT

J: TRBJ1-4
V: TRBV5-1
D: -
size: -
CDR3: CASSLDSATNEKLFF
DNA: TGCGCCAGCAGCTTGGACAGTGCAACTAATGAAAAACTGTTTTTT

J: TRBJ1-5
V: TRBV9
D: -
size: -
CDR3: CASSVDRAGRGQPQHF
DNA: TGTGCCAGCAGCGTAGATAGGGCAGGGAGGGGGCAGCCCCAGCATTTT

J: TRBJ2-2
V: TRBV2
D: -
size: -
CDR3: CASSDSGGLTGELFF
DNA: TGTGCCAGCAGTGATTCCGGGGGACTGACCGGGGAGCTGTTTTTT

J: TRBJ1-1
V: TRBV7-2
D: -
size: -
CDR3: CASSLVGAGALNTEAFF
DNA: TGTGCCAGCAGCTTAGTAGGGGCAGGGGCCCTGAACACTGAAGCTTTCTTT

J: TRBJ2-4
V: TRBV21-1
D: -
size: -
CDR3: CASSKARDRFLAKNIQYF
DNA: TGTGCCAGCAGCAAAGCCCGGGACAGGTTTCTAGCCAAAAACATTCAGTACTTC

J: TRBJ1-5
V: TRBV19
D: -
size: -
CDR3: CASSMGPRAVNQPQHF
DNA: TGTGCCAGTAGTATGGGGCCCCGGGCGGTAAATCAGCCCCAGCATTTT

J: TRBJ2-1
V: TRBV19
D: TRBD2
size: -
CDR3: CASSLLAGGPVVQFF
DNA: TGTGCCAGTAGCCTACTAGCGGGGGGGCCTGTGGTCCAGTTCTTC

J: TRBJ1-2
V: TRBV27
D: TRBD1
size: -
CDR3: CASSSRTGSYGYTF
DNA: TGTGCCAGCAGTTCCAGGACAGGGAGCTATGGCTACACCTTC

J: TRBJ2-2
V: TRBV13
D: TRBD1
size: -
CDR3: CASSARGTGETGELFF
DNA: TGTGCCAGCAGCGCGCGTGGGACAGGGGAGACCGGGGAGCTGTTTTTT

J: TRBJ2-7
V: TRBV27
D: TRBD1
size: few
CDR3: CASSLGPPGTGGYEQYF
DNA: TGTGCCAGCAGTTTGGGCCCTCCGGGGACAGGGGGTTACGAGCAGTACTTC

J: TRBJ1-6
V: TRBV27
D: TRBD1
size: many
CDR3: CASSFGQDNSPLHF
DNA: TGTGCCAGCAGTTTCGGACAGGATAATTCACCCCTCCACTTT

J: TRBJ1-4
V: TRBV5-4
D: TRBD1
size: -
CDR3: CASSADRSTGGEKLFF
DNA: TGTGCCAGCAGCGCGGACAGGTCGACTGGGGGTGAAAAACTGTTTTTT

J: TRBJ1-1
V: TRBV27
D: -
size: -
CDR3: CASSDGGPNTEAFF
DNA: TGTGCCAGCAGCGACGGAGGGCCGAACACTGAAGCTTTCTTT

J: TRBJ1-3
V: TRBV6-5
D: -
size: -
CDR3: CASSSRPKSGNTIYF
DNA: TGTGCCAGCAGTTCCAGGCCAAAGTCTGGAAACACCATATATTTT

J: TRBJ1-5
V: TRBV19
D: -
size: once
CDR3: CATDPGRSADQPQHF
DNA: TGTGCCACCGACCCTGGGCGCTCCGCCGATCAGCCCCAGCATTTT

J: TRBJ2-5
V: TRBV6-1
D: TRBD2
size: -
CDR3: CASSELAGGFQETQYF
DNA: TGTGCCAGCAGTGAACTAGCGGGGGGGTTCCAAGAGACCCAGTACTTC

J: TRBJ1-6
V: TRBV5-6
D: -
size: once
CDR3: CASSRGTSHSPLHF
DNA: TGTGCCAGCAGCCGGGGGACCTCTCATTCACCCCTCCACTTT

J: TRBJ1-5
V: TRBV27
D: TRBD1
size: -
CDR3: CASGGQGAGNQPQHF
DNA: TGTGCCAGCGGCGGACAGGGAGCGGGCAATCAGCCCCAGCATTTT

J: TRBJ2-1
V: TRBV7-3
D: TRBD2
size: -
CDR3: CASSLGAGVSYNEQFF
DNA: TGTGCCAGCAGCTTAGGGGCGGGGGTCTCCTACAATGAGCAGTTCTTC

J: TRBJ1-4
V: TRBV14
D: -
size: -
CDR3: CASSQELQGYPPTNEKLFF
DNA: TGTGCCAGCAGCCAAGAGCTCCAGGGGTACCCCCCAACTAATGAAAAACTGTTTTTT